These 27 T cell receptor beta chains originate from one sample sequenced in a study of blood T cell repertoires in COVID-19. The assay was immunoSEQ multiplex PCR, and TCRdb's table has in-frame clones only and misses some. The profile shows nearly 350,000 clones, almost 90% of them singletons. The sample was peripheral blood. The receptor set was obtained from a woman in her sixties or seventies with COVID-19, enrolled during active disease.

This chain connects TRBV6-5 to TRBJ2-7; D may be TRBD2 (5 bases). CDR1 and CDR2 from the germline V gene are MNHEY and SVGAGI. The CDR3 runs to 16 residues. With 0 bases removed from V and 3 bases from J, the gap between germline ends came to 15 bases. CDR3 coding DNA: TGTGCCAGCAGTTACTCGGGGAGTTATGGGGTCTACGAGCAGTACTTC. Its translation: CASSYSGSYGVYEQYF.

The rearrangement links TRBV27 to TRBJ1-1, with D possibly matching TRBD1 (5 bases). The germline gives CDR1 MNHEY, CDR2 SMNVEV (reference sequence). The CDR3 sequence is 12 residues long. The ends were cut back, 7 bases at V and 2 bases at J, with 8 bases in the middle. In DNA, the CDR3 is TGTGCCAGCAACAGGATAAACACTGAAGCTTTCTTT. As protein: CASNRINTEAFF.

This chain connects TRBV10-3 to TRBJ1-2; 7 bases map to TRBD1. V dropped 7 bases and J dropped 5; count of bases not matched to a gene: 13. The germline V gene has CDR1 ENHRY and CDR2 SYGVKD. The CDR3 has 15 residues. This CDR3 is CAIIANTGESYGYTF. CDR3 nucleotides: TGTGCCATCATTGCTAACACAGGGGAATCTTATGGCTACACCTTC.

CDR3 bases: TGTGCCAGTAGTCCCCGAGGAGGGTGGGATGGACAGCCCCAGCATTTT. Protein sequence: CASSPRGGWDGQPQHF. The chain employs TRBV19 and TRBJ1-5; D ambiguous. The CDR3 extends over 16 amino acids. With 5 bases removed from V and 7 bases from J, the gap between germline ends came to 21 bases. Per germline, CDR1 LNHDA and CDR2 SQIVND (reference sequence).

J is TRBJ2-7 and V is TRBV9; 7 bases match TRBD2. Germline values: CDR1 SGDLS, CDR2 YYNGEE. The ends lost 0 bases at V and 1 base at J; junction bases unmatched: 1. The CDR3 covers 14 residues. CDR3 DNA: TGTGCCAGCAGCGTAGGGGGACTATCCTACGAGCAGTACTTC. The encoded protein is CASSVGGLSYEQYF.

This chain links TRBV5-6 with TRBJ1-2; 12 nucleotides agree with TRBD1. CDR3 length equals 16 residues. The V gene end was trimmed by 2 bases and the J gene end by 4 bases; junction bases not matched to a gene: 6. Looked up from germline, CDR1 is SGHDT and CDR2 is YYEEEE. The CDR3 sequence is CASSFLGTGGPYGYTF. CDR3 bases: TGTGCCAGCAGCTTCCTTGGGACAGGGGGCCCCTATGGCTACACCTTC.

The rearrangement links TRBV3-1 (or the pseudogene TRBV3-2) to TRBJ1-2; tentatively, D is TRBD1 (6 bases). From germline, CDR1 is LGHDT and CDR2 YNNKEL (reference sequence). The CDR3 contains 14 residues. Trimming stripped 9 bases from V and 4 bases from J, with 18 bases between. CDR3: CASHRGGEGYGYTF. CDR3 coding DNA: TGTGCCAGTCATCGAGGGGGAGAGGGCTATGGCTACACCTTC.

The rearrangement links TRBV9 to TRBJ1-4; D may be TRBD1 (5 bases). CDR1 and CDR2 (germline): SGDLS, YYNGEE. This CDR3 spans 13 amino acids. V was clipped by 0 bases and J by 7 bases, with 7 bases between them. In DNA form, the CDR3 reads TGTGCCAGCAGCGTAGGCCAGGGTGAAAAACTGTTTTTT. It specifies CASSVGQGEKLFF.

This chain links TRBV30 with TRBJ2-3, with 7 bases fitting TRBD2. The CDR3 has 13 residues. Germline CDR1 is GTSNPN and CDR2 is SVGIG (reference sequence). Trimming at V came to 3 bases and at J to 6 bases, leaving 6 bases not matched to a gene. The CDR3 spells CAWSLGGDDTQYF. The CDR3 nucleotides are TGTGCCTGGAGCCTGGGGGGGGATGATACGCAGTATTTT. The complete variable domain, with remaining parts taken from reference TRBV30 and TRBJ2-3, reads SQTIHQWPATLVQPVGSPLSLECTVEGTSNPNLYWYRQAAGRGLQLLFYSVGIGQISSEVPQNLSASRPQDRQFILSSKKLLLSDSGFYLCAWSLGGDDTQYFGPGTRLTVL.

V usage is TRBV19 and J usage is TRBJ2-7; 9 positions agree with TRBD1. Germline V gene lookup returns CDR1 LNHDA and CDR2 SQIVND (reference sequence). The CDR3 spans 14 residues. V trimming: 3 bases; J trimming: 4 bases; junction bases outside the gene matches: 4. CDR3 protein: CASSITGGGYEQYF. CDR3 nucleotide sequence: TGTGCCAGTAGTATCACAGGGGGCGGGTACGAGCAGTACTTC.

V is TRBV18 and J is TRBJ1-1; possible D gene TRBD1, 6 bases. This CDR3 region has 15 residues. Germline V gives CDR1 KGHSH, CDR2 LQKENI. V was shortened by 6 bases and J by 3 bases, with 17 bases between the two germline ends. CDR3 sequence: CASSPPRGADTEAFF. CDR3 sequence (DNA): TGTGCCAGCTCCCCCCCCCGGGGGGCGGACACTGAAGCTTTCTTT.

The chain links TRBV19 to TRBJ2-3; D might be TRBD2 (5 bases). Germline V gene lookup returns CDR1 LNHDA and CDR2 SQIVND (reference sequence). V lost 8 bases, J lost 2 bases, and 11 bases lay in between. CDR3 length: 13 amino acids. CDR3 coding DNA: TGTGCCAGTGGGGAGTGGGACACAGATACGCAGTATTTT. This encodes CASGEWDTDTQYF.

CDR3 coding DNA: TGTGCCAGCAGCTCCCAGTGGCTCGGGGGGAACACTGAAGCTTTCTTT. The encoded protein is CASSSQWLGGNTEAFF. V usage is TRBV7-9 and J usage is TRBJ1-1, with D maybe TRBD1 (5 bases). The CDR3 is 16 amino acids. Trimming left V 4 bases short and J 1 base short, with 16 bases between. Per the germline V gene, CDR1 is SEHNR and CDR2 is FQNEAQ (reference sequence).

The chain links TRBV9 to TRBJ1-1; D unclear. V lost 3 bases, J lost 1 base, and 19 bases lay in between. Germline assignment: CDR1 SGDLS and CDR2 YYNGEE. The CDR3 runs 17 residues. CDR3 sequence (DNA): TGTGCCAGCAGCGGACCCACTAAGGCTAGTGAGAACACTGAAGCTTTCTTT. Amino acids: CASSGPTKASENTEAFF.

This sequence joins TRBV21-1 and TRBJ2-7; TRBD2 is the table's D call and was not checked against the DNA. TRBV21-1 is recorded as a pseudogene. CDR3 length: 16 amino acids. In DNA, the CDR3 is TGTGCCAGCAGCAAAGAGGGCGGGGGGGCCCCAAGCGAGCAGTACTTC. Its protein is CASSKEGGGAPSEQYF.

The J gene is TRBJ1-1, the V gene TRBV4-2; TRBD1 matches 10 bases. The J segment lost 1 base and the V segment lost 4 bases, leaving 9 bases of the junction unmatched. The CDR3 sequence is 17 residues long. Germline V gene data show CDR1 as LGHNA and CDR2 as YNFKEQ. The CDR3 DNA is TGTGCCAGCAGCCCTCGACAGGGGGCGGGCCAGAACACTGAAGCTTTCTTT. Translating it yields CASSPRQGAGQNTEAFF.

The chain uses TRBV28 and TRBJ2-7, with 8 bases fitting TRBD1. V dropped 4 bases and J dropped 4; count of bases not matched to a gene: 15. The CDR3 contains 17 residues. Germline V lookup: CDR1 MDHEN, CDR2 SYDVKM. CDR3 sequence reads: CASSSRRTGTVIYEQYF. The DNA for the CDR3 is TGTGCCAGCAGTTCCCGACGGACAGGGACAGTAATTTACGAGCAGTACTTC.

The V call is TRBV19, the J call TRBJ2-3, with D possibly being TRBD1 (6 bases). V dropped 2 bases and J dropped 2 bases, with 14 bases sitting between them. The CDR3 totals 16 residues. The germline CDR1 and CDR2 sequences are LNHDA and SQIVND (reference sequence). This chain's CDR3 is CASSITGPRFTDTQYF. The CDR3 region has the DNA TGTGCCAGTAGTATAACAGGGCCCCGCTTCACAGATACGCAGTATTTT.

The gene calls are TRBV27 and TRBJ2-7; possibly TRBD1 for D (5 bases). Trimming took 3 bases from V and 4 from J, leaving 13 bases between them. From germline, CDR1 is MNHEY and CDR2 SMNVEV (reference sequence). This CDR3 has 14 residues. The CDR3 protein is CASSFGPRGYEQYF. The CDR3 region has the DNA TGTGCCAGCAGTTTTGGCCCTAGGGGTTACGAGCAGTACTTC.

V gene TRBV7-2 combines with J gene TRBJ2-3; a possible D gene is TRBD2 (7 bases). Trimming left V 2 bases short and J 4 bases short, with 22 bases between. CDR1 and CDR2 from the germline V gene are SGHTA and FQGNSA. This CDR3 has 18 residues. The DNA for the CDR3 is TGTGCCAGCAGCTTAAAGGGGGGGAACAGGGAAGTCGCAGATACGCAGTATTTT. This translates into CASSLKGGNREVADTQYF. The entire variable domain, with the rest obtained from reference TRBV7-2 and TRBJ2-3, is as follows: GAGVSQSPSNKVTEKGKDVELRCDPISGHTALYWYRQSLGQGLEFLIYFQGNSAPDKSGLPSDRFSAERTGGSVSTLTIQRTQQEDSAVYLCASSLKGGNREVADTQYFGPGTRLTVL.

This clone has only one observation. The chain employs TRBV24-1 and TRBJ2-7, with D maybe TRBD1 (6 bases). The CDR3 is made up of 14 amino acids. The V gene's germline CDR1 is KGHDR and CDR2 SFDVKD. V was cut by 4 bases and J by 11 bases, with 20 bases left in between. The CDR3 sequence: CATSERRDTAGKYF. CDR3 in DNA: TGTGCCACCAGTGAGCGAAGGGACACCGCCGGGAAGTACTTC.

This chain joins TRBV2 and TRBJ1-2; D is ambiguous. V lost 5 bases and J 0 bases, leaving 16 bases between the germline ends. In germline, CDR1 is SNHLY, CDR2 FYNNEI. CDR3 length: 16 amino acids. This CDR3 is CASSIVGSSSNYGYTF. The DNA for the CDR3 is TGTGCCAGCAGTATCGTCGGGTCTTCATCTAACTATGGCTACACCTTC.

The chain joins TRBV5-1 to TRBJ1-6; 7 nucleotides align to TRBD1. The CDR3 length is 17 residues. J lost 10 bases, V lost 4 bases, and 17 bases had no gene match. Looked up from germline, CDR1 is SGHRS and CDR2 is YFSETQ. The CDR3 reads CASSRTVENRGGSPLHF. The CDR3 DNA is TGCGCCAGCAGCCGGACGGTGGAAAACAGGGGAGGATCACCCCTCCACTTT.

V and J are TRBV3-1 (or the pseudogene TRBV3-2) and TRBJ1-3; D gene ambiguous. Trimming took 3 bases from V and 8 from J, leaving 8 bases between them. This CDR3 region has 12 residues. CDR1 and CDR2 (germline): LGHDT, YNNKEL (reference sequence). CDR3 loop: CASSQAPYTIYF. The CDR3 nucleotides are TGTGCCAGCAGCCAGGCCCCTTACACCATATATTTT.

The chain carries TRBV6-6 and TRBJ1-6, with D hard to call. Trimming left V 7 bases short and J 5 bases short, with 15 bases between. Germline V lookup: CDR1 MNHNY, CDR2 SVGAGI (reference sequence). The CDR3 is made up of 15 amino acids. The CDR3 loop is CASTPSKSDNSPLHF. The CDR3 region has the DNA TGTGCCAGCACCCCTAGCAAAAGCGATAATTCACCCCTCCACTTT.

In nucleotides, the CDR3 is TGTGCCAGCAGTTCGGGACAGGTCTATAATTCACCCCTCCACTTT. It specifies CASSSGQVYNSPLHF. This chain connects TRBV27 to TRBJ1-6; TRBD1 aligns across 8 bases. The CDR3 has 15 amino acids. V was pared by 4 bases and J by 3 bases, with 2 bases of the junction left unmatched. CDR1 is MNHEY, CDR2 SMNVEV, per germline (reference sequence).

The chain uses TRBV29-1 and TRBJ1-2, with D tentatively TRBD1 (5 bases). In germline, CDR1 is SQVTM, CDR2 ANQGSEA. The CDR3 contains 13 residues. Trimming shortened V by 4 bases and J by 8 bases, and 17 bases separated the two germline ends. CDR3 in amino acids: CSVVGQGSWGYTF. The CDR3 nucleotides read TGCAGCGTTGTAGGGCAGGGATCGTGGGGCTACACCTTC. The full variable domain, with the rest looked up from reference TRBV29-1 and TRBJ1-2, is SAVISQKPSRDICQRGTSLTIQCQVDSQVTMMFWYRQQPGQSLTLIATANQGSEATYESGFVIDKFPISRPNLTFSTLTVSNMSPEDSSIYLCSVVGQGSWGYTFGSGTRLTVV.